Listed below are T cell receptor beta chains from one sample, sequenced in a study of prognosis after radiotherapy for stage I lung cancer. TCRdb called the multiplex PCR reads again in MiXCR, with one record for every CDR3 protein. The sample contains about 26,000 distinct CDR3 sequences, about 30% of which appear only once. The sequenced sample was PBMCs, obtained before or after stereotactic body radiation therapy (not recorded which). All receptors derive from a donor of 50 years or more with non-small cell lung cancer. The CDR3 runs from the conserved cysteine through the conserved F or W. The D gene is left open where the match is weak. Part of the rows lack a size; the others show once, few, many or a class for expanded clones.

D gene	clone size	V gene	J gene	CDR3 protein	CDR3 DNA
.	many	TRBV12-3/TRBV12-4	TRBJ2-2	CASRWGQTGELFF	TGTGCCAGCAGATGGGGACAAACCGGGGAGCTGTTTTTT
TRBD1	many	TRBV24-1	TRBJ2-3	CATSEAGQGTDTQYF	TGTGCCACCAGTGAGGCCGGACAGGGTACAGATACGCAGTATTTT
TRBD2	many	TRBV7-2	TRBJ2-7	CASSLSGGPYEQYF	TGTGCCAGCAGCCTGAGCGGGGGTCCCTACGAGCAGTACTTC
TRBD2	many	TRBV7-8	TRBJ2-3	CASSLSLAGYTQYF	TGTGCCAGCAGCTTAAGTCTAGCGGGATATACGCAGTATTTT
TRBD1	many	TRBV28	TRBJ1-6	CASTTPPGQGALNSPLHF	TGTGCCAGCACCACCCCCCCGGGACAGGGGGCTCTTAATTCACCCCTCCACTTT
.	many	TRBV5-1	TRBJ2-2	CASSSGPSNTGELFF	TGCGCCAGCAGTTCAGGACCCTCGAACACCGGGGAGCTGTTTTTT
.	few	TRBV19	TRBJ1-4	CASSILKMEKLFF	TGTGCCAGTAGTATTCTTAAAATGGAAAAACTGTTTTTT
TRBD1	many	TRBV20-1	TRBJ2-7	CSAVTPGQGHEQYF	TGCAGTGCTGTGACCCCGGGACAGGGACATGAGCAGTACTTC
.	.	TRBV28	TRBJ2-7	CASSLLGGAVNEQYF	TGTGCCAGCAGTTTATTAGGCGGGGCTGTCAACGAGCAGTACTTC
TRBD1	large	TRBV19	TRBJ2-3	CATNRGRTDTQYF	TGTGCCACTAACAGGGGACGCACAGATACGCAGTATTTT
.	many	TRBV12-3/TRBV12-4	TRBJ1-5	CASTLSNQPQHF	TGTGCCAGCACCTTGAGCAATCAGCCCCAGCATTTT
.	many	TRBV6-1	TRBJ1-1	CASNRWGTEAFF	TGTGCCAGCAACCGCTGGGGGACTGAAGCTTTCTTT
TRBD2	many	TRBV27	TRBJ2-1	CASSPERGGNNEQFF	TGTGCCAGCAGTCCAGAGCGGGGGGGGAACAATGAGCAGTTCTTC
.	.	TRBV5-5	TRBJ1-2	CASSFYGGNYGYTF	TGTGCCAGCAGCTTTTACGGGGGGAACTATGGCTACACCTTC
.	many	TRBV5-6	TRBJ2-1	CASSLYTGSYNEQFF	TGTGCCAGCAGCTTGTACACAGGCTCCTACAATGAGCAGTTCTTC
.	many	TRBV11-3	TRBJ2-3	CASSLPHRAPSTDTQYF	TGTGCCAGCAGCCTCCCCCACCGAGCTCCTAGCACAGATACGCAGTATTTT
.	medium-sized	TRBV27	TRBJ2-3	CASRRTGRDTQYF	TGTGCCAGCAGGAGGACTGGGAGAGATACGCAGTATTTT
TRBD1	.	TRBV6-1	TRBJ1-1	CASSYRTGVGDTEAFF	TGTGCCAGCAGCTATCGTACAGGGGTAGGGGACACTGAAGCTTTCTTT
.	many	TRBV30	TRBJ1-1	CAWSLRGGTEAFF	TGTGCCTGGAGTCTAAGAGGGGGGACTGAAGCTTTCTTT
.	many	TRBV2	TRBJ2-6	CASRVREAGPSSGANVLTF	TGTGCCAGCAGGGTTCGAGAAGCCGGACCCAGCTCTGGGGCCAACGTCCTGACTTTC
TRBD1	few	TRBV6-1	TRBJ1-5	CASSRDRVNQPQHF	TGTGCCAGCAGCCGGGACAGAGTCAATCAGCCCCAGCATTTT
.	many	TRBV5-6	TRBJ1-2	CASSSPGRSRGGYTF	TGTGCCAGCAGCTCCCCCGGGAGATCCCGAGGTGGCTACACCTTC
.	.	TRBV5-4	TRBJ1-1	CASSPGGGALNTEAFF	TGTGCCAGCAGCCCGGGGGGGGGCGCTCTGAACACTGAAGCTTTCTTT
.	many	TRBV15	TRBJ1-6	CATSRDQDSPLHF	TGTGCCACCAGCAGAGATCAGGATTCACCCCTCCACTTT
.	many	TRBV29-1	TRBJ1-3	CSVGLGQSGNTIYF	TGCAGCGTTGGTCTGGGACAATCCGGAAACACCATATATTTT
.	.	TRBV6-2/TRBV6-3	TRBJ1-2	CASSDRYGYTF	TGTGCCAGCAGTGATAGGTATGGCTACACCTTC
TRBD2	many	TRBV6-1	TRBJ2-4	CASSQSAPPSNIGLARYF	TGTGCCAGCAGTCAGTCAGCGCCCCCATCGAATATTGGACTAGCAAGGTACTTC
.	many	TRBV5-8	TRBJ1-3	CASSFKGVSGNTIYF	TGTGCCAGCAGCTTTAAAGGGGTATCTGGAAACACCATATATTTT
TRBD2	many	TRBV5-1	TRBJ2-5	CASSLDGGGRSRAQYF	TGCGCCAGCAGCTTGGATGGCGGGGGACGCTCTCGGGCCCAGTACTTC
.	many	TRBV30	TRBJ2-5	CAWSESEETQYF	TGTGCCTGGAGTGAGAGTGAAGAGACCCAGTACTTC
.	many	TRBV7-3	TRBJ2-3	CASSLIGSILGAGTDTQYF	TGTGCCAGCAGCTTAATCGGCTCTATCTTGGGGGCGGGCACAGATACGCAGTATTTT
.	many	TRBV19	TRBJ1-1	CASTDRLGWNTEAFF	TGTGCCAGTACCGATCGACTAGGGTGGAACACTGAAGCTTTCTTT
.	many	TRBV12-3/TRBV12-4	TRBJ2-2	CASSFGQGYTGELFF	TGTGCCAGCAGTTTTGGGCAGGGATACACCGGGGAGCTGTTTTTT
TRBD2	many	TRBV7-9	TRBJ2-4	CASSLEAGGAKNIQYF	TGTGCCAGCAGCTTAGAAGCGGGAGGGGCCAAAAACATTCAGTACTTC
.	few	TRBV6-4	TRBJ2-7	CASIGAGGNFGLWNEQYF	TGTGCCAGTATTGGGGCAGGTGGGAACTTTGGTCTTTGGAACGAGCAGTACTTC
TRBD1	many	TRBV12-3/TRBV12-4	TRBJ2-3	CASRGRGQGVEDTQYF	TGTGCCAGCAGGGGGAGGGGACAGGGGGTAGAAGATACGCAGTATTTT
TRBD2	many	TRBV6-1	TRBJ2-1	CASSERLAASNEQFF	TGTGCCAGCAGTGAAAGACTAGCGGCTAGCAATGAGCAGTTCTTC
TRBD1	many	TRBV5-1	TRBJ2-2	CASSLEGQGAVRAGELFF	TGCGCCAGCAGCTTGGAGGGGCAGGGGGCCGTTAGAGCCGGGGAGCTGTTTTTT
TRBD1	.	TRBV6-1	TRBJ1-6	CASMGGQGDSPLHF	TGTGCCAGCATGGGTGGACAGGGAGATTCACCCCTCCACTTT
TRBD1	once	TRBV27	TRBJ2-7	CASSHPGTDYEQYF	TGTGCCAGCAGTCATCCCGGGACAGACTACGAGCAGTACTTC
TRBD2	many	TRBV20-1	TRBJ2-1	CSARDRRGVNEQFF	TGCAGTGCTAGAGATAGGCGGGGGGTCAATGAGCAGTTCTTC
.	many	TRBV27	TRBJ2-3	CASSFQATDTQYF	TGTGCCAGCAGTTTCCAGGCCACAGATACGCAGTATTTT
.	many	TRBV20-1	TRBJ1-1	CSARDAAATVMNTEAFF	TGCAGTGCTAGAGACGCGGCAGCCACTGTTATGAACACTGAAGCTTTCTTT
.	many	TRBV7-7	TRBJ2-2	CASSPVANTGELFF	TGTGCTAGCAGCCCTGTCGCGAACACCGGGGAGCTGTTTTTT
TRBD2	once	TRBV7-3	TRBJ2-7	CASSLSGTSGATYEQYF	TGTGCCAGCAGCTTATCTGGGACTAGCGGGGCTACCTACGAGCAGTACTTC
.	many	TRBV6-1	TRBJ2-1	CASSTNRVAFLREQFF	TGTGCCAGCAGTACTAACAGGGTGGCATTCTTACGTGAGCAGTTCTTC
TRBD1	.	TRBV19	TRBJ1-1	CSSSMYGQVNTETFF	TGTTCCAGTAGTATGTATGGACAGGTGAACACTGAAACTTTCTTT
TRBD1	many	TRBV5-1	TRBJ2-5	CASTGTGKETQYF	TGCGCCAGCACCGGGACAGGGAAAGAGACCCAGTACTTC
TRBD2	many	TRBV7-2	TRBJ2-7	CASSQLAGEKVYEQYF	TGTGCCAGCAGCCAGCTAGCGGGGGAGAAAGTATACGAGCAGTACTTC
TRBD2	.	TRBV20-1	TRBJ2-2	CSARDLLADTGELFF	TGCAGTGCTAGAGACCTTCTAGCGGACACCGGGGAGCTGTTTTTT